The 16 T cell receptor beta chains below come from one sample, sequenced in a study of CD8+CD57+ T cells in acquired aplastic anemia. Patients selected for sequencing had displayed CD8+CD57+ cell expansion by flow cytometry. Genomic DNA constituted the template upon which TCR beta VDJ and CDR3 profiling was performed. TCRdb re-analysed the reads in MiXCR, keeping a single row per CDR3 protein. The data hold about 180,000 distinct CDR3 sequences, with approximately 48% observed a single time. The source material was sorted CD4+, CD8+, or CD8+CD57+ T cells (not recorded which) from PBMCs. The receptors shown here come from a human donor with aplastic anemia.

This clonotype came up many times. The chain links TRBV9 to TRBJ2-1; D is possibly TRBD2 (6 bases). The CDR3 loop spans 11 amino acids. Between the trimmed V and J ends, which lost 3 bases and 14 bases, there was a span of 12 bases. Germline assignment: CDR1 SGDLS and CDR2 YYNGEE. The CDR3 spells CASSGDSSEFF. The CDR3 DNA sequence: TGTGCCAGCAGCGGGGACTCTTCGGAGTTCTTC.

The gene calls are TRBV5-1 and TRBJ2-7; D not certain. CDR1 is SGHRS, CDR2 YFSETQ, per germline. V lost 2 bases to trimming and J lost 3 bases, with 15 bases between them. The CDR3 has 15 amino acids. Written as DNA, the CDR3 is TGCGCCAGCAGCTTAGTAGGCGATGGTAGCTACGAGCAGTACTTC. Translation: CASSLVGDGSYEQYF.

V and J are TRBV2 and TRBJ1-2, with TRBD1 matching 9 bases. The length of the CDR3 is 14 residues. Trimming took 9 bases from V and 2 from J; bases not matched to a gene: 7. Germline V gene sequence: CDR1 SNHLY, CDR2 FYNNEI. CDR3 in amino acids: CARQQGAFNYGYTF. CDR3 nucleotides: TGTGCCAGACAACAGGGGGCATTCAACTATGGCTACACCTTC. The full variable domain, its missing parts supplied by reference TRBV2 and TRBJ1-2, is EPEVTQTPSHQVTQMGQEVILRCVPISNHLYFYWYRQILGQKVEFLVSFYNNEISEKSEIFDDQFSVERPDGSNFTLKIRSTKLEDSAMYFCARQQGAFNYGYTFGSGTRLTVV.

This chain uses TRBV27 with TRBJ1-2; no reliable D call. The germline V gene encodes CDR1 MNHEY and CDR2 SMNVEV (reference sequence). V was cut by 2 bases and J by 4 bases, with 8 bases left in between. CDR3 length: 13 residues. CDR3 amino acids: CASSLRRSYGYTF. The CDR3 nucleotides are TGTGCCAGCAGTTTAAGGCGGTCCTATGGCTACACCTTC.

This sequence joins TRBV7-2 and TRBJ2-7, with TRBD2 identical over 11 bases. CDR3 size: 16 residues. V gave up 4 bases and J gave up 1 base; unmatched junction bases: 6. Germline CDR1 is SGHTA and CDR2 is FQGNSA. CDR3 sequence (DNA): TGTGCCAGCAGCTCCAATCTAGCGGGAGGTTCCTACGAGCAGTACTTC. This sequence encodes CASSSNLAGGSYEQYF.

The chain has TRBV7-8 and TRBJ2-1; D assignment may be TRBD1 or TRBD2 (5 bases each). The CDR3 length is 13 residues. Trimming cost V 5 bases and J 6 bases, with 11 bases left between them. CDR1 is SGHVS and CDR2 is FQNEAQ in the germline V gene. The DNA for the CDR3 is TGTGCCAGCAGCGCCCGGGACCCCAATGAGCAGTTCTTC. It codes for CASSARDPNEQFF.

In DNA, the CDR3 is TGTGCCAGCTCACCATTGAGGGCAGGGCCATTATCCGACTACGAGCAGTACTTC. This codes for CASSPLRAGPLSDYEQYF. The chain uses TRBV18 and TRBJ2-7, with D possibly called TRBD1 or TRBD2 (5 bases each). CDR1 and CDR2 (germline): KGHSH, LQKENI. The CDR3 contains 18 residues. The V gene lost 2 bases and the J gene lost 3 bases, with 23 bases spanning the gap.

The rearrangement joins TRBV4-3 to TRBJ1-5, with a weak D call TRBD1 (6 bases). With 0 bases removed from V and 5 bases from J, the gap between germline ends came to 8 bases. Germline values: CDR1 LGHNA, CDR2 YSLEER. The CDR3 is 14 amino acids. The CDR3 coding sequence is TGCGCCAGCAGCCAAGATAGGGGGGATCAGCCCCAGCATTTT. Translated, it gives CASSQDRGDQPQHF.

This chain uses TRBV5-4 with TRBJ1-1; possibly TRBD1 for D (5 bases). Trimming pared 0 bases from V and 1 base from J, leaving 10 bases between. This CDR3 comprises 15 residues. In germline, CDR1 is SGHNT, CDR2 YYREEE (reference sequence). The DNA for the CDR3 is TGTGCCAGCAGCTTGGTGGGGGGTCCGAACACTGAAGCTTTCTTT. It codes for CASSLVGGPNTEAFF.

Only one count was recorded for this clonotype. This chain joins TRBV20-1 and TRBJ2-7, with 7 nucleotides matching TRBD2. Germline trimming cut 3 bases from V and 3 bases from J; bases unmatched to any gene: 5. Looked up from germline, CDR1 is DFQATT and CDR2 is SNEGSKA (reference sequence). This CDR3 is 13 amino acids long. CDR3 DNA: TGCAGTGCTAGTCCCGGACTAGTCTACGAGCAGTACTTC. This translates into CSASPGLVYEQYF.

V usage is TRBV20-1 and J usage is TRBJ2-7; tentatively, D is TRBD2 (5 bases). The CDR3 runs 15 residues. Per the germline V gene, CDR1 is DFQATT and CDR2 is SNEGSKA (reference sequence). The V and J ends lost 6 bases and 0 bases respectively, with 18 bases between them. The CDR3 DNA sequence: TGCAGTGCGACCTCGGGGAGCGGAAGCTCCTACGAGCAGTACTTC. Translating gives CSATSGSGSSYEQYF.

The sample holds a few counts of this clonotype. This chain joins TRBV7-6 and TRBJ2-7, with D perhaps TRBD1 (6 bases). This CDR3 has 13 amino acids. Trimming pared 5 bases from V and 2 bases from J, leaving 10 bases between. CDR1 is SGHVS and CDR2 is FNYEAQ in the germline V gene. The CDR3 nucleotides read TGTGCCAGCAGCAGGGGGTACCCCTACGAGCAGTACTTC. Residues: CASSRGYPYEQYF.

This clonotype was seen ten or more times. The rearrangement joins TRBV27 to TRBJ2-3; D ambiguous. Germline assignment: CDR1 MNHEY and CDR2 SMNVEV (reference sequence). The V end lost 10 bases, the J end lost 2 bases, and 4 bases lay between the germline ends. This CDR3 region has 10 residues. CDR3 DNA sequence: TGTGCCACCCCCACAGATACGCAGTATTTT. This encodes CATPTDTQYF.

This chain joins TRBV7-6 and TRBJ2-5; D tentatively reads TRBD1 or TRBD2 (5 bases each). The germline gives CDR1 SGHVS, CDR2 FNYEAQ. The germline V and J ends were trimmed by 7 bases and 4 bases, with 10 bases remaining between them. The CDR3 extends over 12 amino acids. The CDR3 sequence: CASNYGGETQYF. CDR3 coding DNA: TGTGCCAGCAATTATGGGGGAGAGACCCAGTACTTC.

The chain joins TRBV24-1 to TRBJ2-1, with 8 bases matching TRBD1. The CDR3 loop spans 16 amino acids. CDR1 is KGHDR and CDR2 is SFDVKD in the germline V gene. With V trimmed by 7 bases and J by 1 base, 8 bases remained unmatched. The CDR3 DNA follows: TGTGCCACCAGCCCCGGGACAGGCGATTCCTACAATGAGCAGTTCTTC. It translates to CATSPGTGDSYNEQFF.

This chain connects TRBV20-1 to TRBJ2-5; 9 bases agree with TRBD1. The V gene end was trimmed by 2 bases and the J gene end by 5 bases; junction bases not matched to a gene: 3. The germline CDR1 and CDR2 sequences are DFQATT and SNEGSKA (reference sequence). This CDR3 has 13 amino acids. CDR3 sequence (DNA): TGCAGTGCTAGATGGACAGGGGAGGAGACCCAGTACTTC. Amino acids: CSARWTGEETQYF.